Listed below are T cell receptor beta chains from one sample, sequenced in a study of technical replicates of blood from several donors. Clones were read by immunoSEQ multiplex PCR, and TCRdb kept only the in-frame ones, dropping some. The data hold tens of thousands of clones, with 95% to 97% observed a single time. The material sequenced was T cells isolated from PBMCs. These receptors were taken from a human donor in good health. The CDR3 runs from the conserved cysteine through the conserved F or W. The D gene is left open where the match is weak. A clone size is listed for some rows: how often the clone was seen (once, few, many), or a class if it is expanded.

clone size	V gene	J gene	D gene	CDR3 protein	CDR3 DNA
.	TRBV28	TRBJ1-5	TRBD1	CASSQWTGGEQPQHF	TGTGCCAGCAGTCAGTGGACAGGGGGCGAACAGCCCCAGCATTTT
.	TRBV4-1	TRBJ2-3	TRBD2	CASSPSPTRLAGGGGTQYF	TGCGCCAGCAGCCCTAGTCCCACAAGACTAGCGGGAGGGGGGGGAACGCAGTATTTT
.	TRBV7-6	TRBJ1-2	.	CASSLHEQGIYGYTF	TGTGCCAGCAGCTTGCACGAGCAGGGAATCTATGGCTACACCTTC
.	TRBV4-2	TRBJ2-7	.	CASSPGHLYEQYF	TGTGCCAGCAGCCCGGGACACCTCTACGAGCAGTACTTC
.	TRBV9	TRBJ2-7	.	CASSAVGGEVEQYF	TGTGCCAGCAGCGCCGTAGGGGGAGAGGTCGAGCAGTACTTC
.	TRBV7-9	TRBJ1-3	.	CASSPDSGNTIYF	TGTGCCAGCAGCCCAGACTCTGGAAACACCATATATTTT
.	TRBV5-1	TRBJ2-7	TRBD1	CASSLSTGAYEQYF	TGCGCCAGCAGCTTGAGTACAGGGGCCTACGAGCAGTACTTC
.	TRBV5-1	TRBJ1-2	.	CASSVEGLYYGYTF	TGCGCCAGCAGCGTTGAGGGACTGTACTATGGCTACACCTTC
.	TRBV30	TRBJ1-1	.	CAWSGFWGGGLKAFF	TGTGCCTGGAGCGGCTTCTGGGGAGGTGGTTTGAAAGCTTTCTTT
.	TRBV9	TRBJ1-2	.	CASSSPREGHNYGYTF	TGTGCCAGCAGCTCACCTAGAGAGGGACATAACTATGGCTACACCTTC
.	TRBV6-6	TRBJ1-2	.	CAGSGGENYGYTF	TGTGCCGGATCCGGAGGGGAAAACTATGGCTACACCTTC
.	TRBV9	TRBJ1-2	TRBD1	CASSVLTGNTGYTF	TGTGCCAGCAGCGTACTGACAGGGAATACTGGCTACACCTTC
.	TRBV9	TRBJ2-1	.	CASSVGGAVLKYNEQFF	TGTGCCAGCAGCGTAGGGGGCGCGGTACTTAAGTACAATGAGCAGTTCTTC
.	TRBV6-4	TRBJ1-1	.	CASSDPGCGVNTEAFF	TGTGCCAGCAGTGACCCCGGATGCGGGGTGAACACTGAAGCTTTCTTT
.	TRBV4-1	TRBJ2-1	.	CASSQETRVYDEQFF	TGCGCCAGCAGCCAAGAAACTAGGGTTTACGATGAGCAGTTCTTC
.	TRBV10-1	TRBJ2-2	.	CASSYLANTGELFF	TGCGCCAGCAGTTACCTAGCGAACACCGGGGAGCTGTTTTTT
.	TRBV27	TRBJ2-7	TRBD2	CASSLASGRYEQYF	TGTGCCAGCAGTTTGGCTAGCGGGAGGTACGAGCAGTACTTC
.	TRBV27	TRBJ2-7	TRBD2	CASKREDLYEQYF	TGTGCCAGCAAGCGGGAGGACCTCTACGAGCAGTACTTC
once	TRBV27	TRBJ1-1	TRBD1	CASATGAFTEAFF	TGTGCCAGTGCGACAGGGGCATTCACTGAAGCTTTCTTT
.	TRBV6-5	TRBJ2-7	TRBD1	CASSYSGTAYEQYF	TGTGCCAGCAGTTACTCCGGGACAGCCTACGAGCAGTACTTC
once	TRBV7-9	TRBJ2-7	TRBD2	CASSFLAGGPLKSYEQYF	TGTGCCAGCAGCTTCCTAGCGGGAGGGCCTTTAAAGTCCTACGAGCAGTACTTC
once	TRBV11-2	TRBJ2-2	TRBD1	CASSFYRDRGLRELFF	TGTGCCAGCAGCTTCTACCGGGACAGGGGGCTCCGGGAGCTGTTTTTT
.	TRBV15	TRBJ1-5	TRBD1	CATGHRGRDQPQHF	TGTGCCACCGGACACAGGGGGCGAGACCAGCCCCAGCATTTT
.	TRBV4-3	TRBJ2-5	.	CASSQVRGETQYF	TGCGCCAGCAGCCAAGTCAGGGGAGAGACCCAGTACTTC
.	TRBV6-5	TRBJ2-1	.	CASKTNREQFF	TGTGCCAGCAAAACTAACAGGGAGCAGTTCTTC
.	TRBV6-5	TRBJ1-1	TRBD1	CASSVTGEGTEAFF	TGTGCCAGCAGTGTAACAGGGGAAGGGACTGAAGCTTTCTTT
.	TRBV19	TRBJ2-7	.	CATSSVSSYEQYF	TGTGCCACTAGTAGCGTTAGCTCCTACGAGCAGTACTTC
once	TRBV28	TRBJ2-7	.	CASSATGFSLAEQYF	TGTGCCAGCAGTGCTACAGGGTTCAGCCTAGCCGAGCAGTACTTC
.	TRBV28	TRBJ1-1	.	CASSLEGRGTEAFF	TGTGCCAGCAGTTTGGAGGGGAGGGGGACTGAAGCTTTCTTT
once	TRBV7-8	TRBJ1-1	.	CASSLARHSPSEAFF	TGTGCCAGCAGCTTAGCCAGACACAGCCCCAGTGAAGCTTTCTTT
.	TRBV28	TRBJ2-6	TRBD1	CASSSPPGQGSGANVLTF	TGTGCCAGCAGTTCCCCTCCGGGACAGGGCTCTGGGGCCAACGTCCTGACTTTC
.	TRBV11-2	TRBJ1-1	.	CASSLSQRGGTEAFF	TGTGCCAGCAGCTTAAGTCAAAGGGGGGGGACTGAAGCTTTCTTT
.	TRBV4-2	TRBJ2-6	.	CASSQAGESGANVLTF	TGTGCCAGCAGCCAAGCGGGAGAGTCCGGGGCCAACGTCCTGACTTTC
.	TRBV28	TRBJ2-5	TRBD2	CASSYGTRSYQETQYF	TGTGCCAGCAGTTATGGGACTAGATCGTACCAAGAGACCCAGTACTTC
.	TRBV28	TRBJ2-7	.	CASRLGGLEQYF	TGTGCCAGCAGACTTGGGGGCCTCGAGCAGTACTTC
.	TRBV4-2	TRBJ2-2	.	CASSQDSGEGTINTGELFF	TGTGCCAGCAGCCAAGATTCGGGGGAGGGGACAATTAACACCGGGGAGCTGTTTTTT
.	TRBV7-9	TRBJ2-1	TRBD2	CASNRAGGTTNEQFF	TGTGCCAGCAACCGAGCGGGAGGTACGACGAATGAGCAGTTCTTC
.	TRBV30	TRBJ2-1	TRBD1	CAWSSRWDRADNEQFF	TGTGCCTGGAGCAGCCGCTGGGACAGAGCCGACAATGAGCAGTTCTTC
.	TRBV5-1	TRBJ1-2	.	CASSFYQGSDGYTF	TGCGCCAGCAGCTTTTATCAGGGATCGGATGGCTACACCTTC
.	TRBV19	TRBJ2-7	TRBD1	CASNGRDREFEQYF	TGTGCCAGTAATGGACGGGACAGGGAGTTCGAGCAGTACTTC
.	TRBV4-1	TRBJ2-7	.	CASSRQSGEYGEQYF	TGCGCCAGCAGCCGACAAAGTGGGGAGTATGGAGAGCAGTACTTC